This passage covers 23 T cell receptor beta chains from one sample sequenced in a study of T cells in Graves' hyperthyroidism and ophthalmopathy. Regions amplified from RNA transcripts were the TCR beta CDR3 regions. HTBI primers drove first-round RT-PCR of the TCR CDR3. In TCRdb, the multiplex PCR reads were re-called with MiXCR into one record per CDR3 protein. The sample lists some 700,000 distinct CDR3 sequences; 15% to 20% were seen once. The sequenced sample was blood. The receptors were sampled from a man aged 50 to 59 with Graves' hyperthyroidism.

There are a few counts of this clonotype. The CDR3 is CATSRTAGVGEKLFF. The CDR3 nucleotides read TGTGCCACCAGCAGAACAGCCGGGGTTGGAGAAAAACTGTTTTTT. V and J are TRBV15 and TRBJ1-4; D unresolved. V dropped 2 bases and J dropped 8 bases, with 15 bases sitting between them. This CDR3 is built from 15 residues. Germline V gene lookup returns CDR1 LNHNV and CDR2 YYDKDF (reference sequence).

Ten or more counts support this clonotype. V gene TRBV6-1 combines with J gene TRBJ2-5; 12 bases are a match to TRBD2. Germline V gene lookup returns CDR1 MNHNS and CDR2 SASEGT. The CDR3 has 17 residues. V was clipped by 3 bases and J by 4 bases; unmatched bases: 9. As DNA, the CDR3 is TGTGCCAGCAGTGAGTGGACTAGCGGGATGGTGTTAGAGACCCAGTACTTC. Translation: CASSEWTSGMVLETQYF.

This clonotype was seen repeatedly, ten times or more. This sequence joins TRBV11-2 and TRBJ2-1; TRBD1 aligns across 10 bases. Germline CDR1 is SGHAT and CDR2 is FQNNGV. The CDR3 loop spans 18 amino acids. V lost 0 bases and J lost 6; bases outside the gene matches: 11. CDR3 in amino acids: CASSLEAGQGHPGNEQFF. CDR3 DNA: TGTGCCAGCAGCTTAGAGGCGGGACAGGGGCATCCTGGCAATGAGCAGTTCTTC.

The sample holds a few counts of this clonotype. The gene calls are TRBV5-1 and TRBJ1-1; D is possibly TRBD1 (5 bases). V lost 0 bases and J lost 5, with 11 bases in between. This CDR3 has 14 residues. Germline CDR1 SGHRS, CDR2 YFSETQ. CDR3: CASSLDVGQTEAFF. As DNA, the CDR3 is TGCGCCAGCAGCTTGGATGTGGGGCAGACTGAAGCTTTCTTT.

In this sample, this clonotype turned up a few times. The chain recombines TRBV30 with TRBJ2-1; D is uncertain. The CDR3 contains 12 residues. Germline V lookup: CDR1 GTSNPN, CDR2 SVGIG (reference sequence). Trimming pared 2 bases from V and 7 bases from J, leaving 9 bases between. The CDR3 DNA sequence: TGTGCCTGGAGTCGAGCACGGAATGAGCAGTTCTTC. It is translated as CAWSRARNEQFF.

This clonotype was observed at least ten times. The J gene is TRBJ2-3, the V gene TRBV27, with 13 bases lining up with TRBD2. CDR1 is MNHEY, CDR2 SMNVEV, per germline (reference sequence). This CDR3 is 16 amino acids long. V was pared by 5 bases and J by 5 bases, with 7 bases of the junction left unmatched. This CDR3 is CASSLILAGGVDTQYF. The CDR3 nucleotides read TGTGCCAGCAGTCTTATACTAGCGGGAGGGGTAGATACGCAGTATTTT.

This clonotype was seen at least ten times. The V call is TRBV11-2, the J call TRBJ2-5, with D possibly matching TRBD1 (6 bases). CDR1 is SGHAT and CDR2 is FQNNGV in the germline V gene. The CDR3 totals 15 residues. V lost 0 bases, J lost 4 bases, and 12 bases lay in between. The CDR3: CASSLDRGHRETQYF. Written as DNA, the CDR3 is TGTGCCAGCAGCTTAGATAGGGGACACAGAGAGACCCAGTACTTC.

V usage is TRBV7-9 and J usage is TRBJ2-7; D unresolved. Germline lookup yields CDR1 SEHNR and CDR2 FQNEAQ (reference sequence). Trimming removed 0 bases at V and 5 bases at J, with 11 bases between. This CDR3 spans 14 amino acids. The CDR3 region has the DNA TGTGCCAGCAGCTTAGCACCTCTTCCCGACGAGCAGTACTTC. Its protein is CASSLAPLPDEQYF.

The DNA for the CDR3 is TGTGCCACCAGCCGCGACAGGGGGCAAGGGAAGACCCAGTACTTC. Translating it yields CATSRDRGQGKTQYF. The chain has TRBV15 and TRBJ2-5; 10 bases align to TRBD1. Looked up from germline, CDR1 is LNHNV and CDR2 is YYDKDF (reference sequence). The CDR3 is 15 amino acids. Trimming removed 5 bases from V and 6 bases from J; junction bases left unmatched: 9.

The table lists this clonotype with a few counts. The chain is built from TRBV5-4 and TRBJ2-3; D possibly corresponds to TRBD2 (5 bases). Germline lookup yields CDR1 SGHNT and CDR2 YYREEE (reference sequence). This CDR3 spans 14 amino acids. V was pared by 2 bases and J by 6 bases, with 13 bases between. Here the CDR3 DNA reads TGTGCCAGCAGCTTCTATGCTGTAGCGGATACGCAGTATTTT. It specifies CASSFYAVADTQYF.

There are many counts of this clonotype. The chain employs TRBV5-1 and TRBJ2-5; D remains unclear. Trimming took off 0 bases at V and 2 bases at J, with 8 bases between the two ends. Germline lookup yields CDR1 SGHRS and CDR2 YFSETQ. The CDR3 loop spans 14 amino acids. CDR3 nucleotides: TGCGCCAGCAGCTTGGTCGGCGAGCAAGAGACCCAGTACTTC. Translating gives CASSLVGEQETQYF.

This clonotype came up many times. The CDR3 is CASSLSSGVSLGEQFF. CDR3 coding DNA: TGTGCCAGCAGTTTATCTTCTGGGGTTAGTTTAGGTGAGCAGTTCTTC. V usage is TRBV27 and J usage is TRBJ2-1; no reliable D call. CDR1 is MNHEY and CDR2 is SMNVEV in the germline V gene (reference sequence). The CDR3 is made up of 16 amino acids. V shed 0 bases and J shed 9 bases, with 18 bases lying between them.

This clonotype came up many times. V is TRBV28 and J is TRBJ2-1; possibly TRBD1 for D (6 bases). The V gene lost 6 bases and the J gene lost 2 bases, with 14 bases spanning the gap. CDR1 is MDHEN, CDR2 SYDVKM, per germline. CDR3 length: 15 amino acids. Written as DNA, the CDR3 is TGTGCCAGCAGCCCGACAGGTAAAGCCTACAATGAGCAGTTCTTC. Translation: CASSPTGKAYNEQFF. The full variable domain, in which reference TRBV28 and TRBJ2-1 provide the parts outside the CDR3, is DVKVTQSSRYLVKRTGEKVFLECVQDMDHENMFWYRQDPGLGLRLIYFSYDVKMKEKGDIPEGYSVSREKKERFSLILESASTNQTSMYLCASSPTGKAYNEQFFGPGTRLTVL.

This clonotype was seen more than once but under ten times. CDR3 nucleotide sequence: TGTGCCAGCAGCCAAGATCGGGGGCCGGGCGAGCAGTACTTC. It specifies CASSQDRGPGEQYF. The chain couples TRBV3-1 to TRBJ2-7; D is possibly TRBD1 or TRBD2 (6 bases each). V dropped 0 bases and J dropped 6 bases, with 12 bases sitting between them. Looked up from germline, CDR1 is LGHDT and CDR2 is YNNKEL (reference sequence). CDR3 size: 14 residues.

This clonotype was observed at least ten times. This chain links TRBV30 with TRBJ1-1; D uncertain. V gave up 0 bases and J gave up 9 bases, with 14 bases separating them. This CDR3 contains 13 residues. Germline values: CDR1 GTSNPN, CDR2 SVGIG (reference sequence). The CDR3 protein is CAWSVQKGLKAFF. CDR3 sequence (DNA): TGTGCCTGGAGTGTACAGAAGGGTTTGAAAGCTTTCTTT.

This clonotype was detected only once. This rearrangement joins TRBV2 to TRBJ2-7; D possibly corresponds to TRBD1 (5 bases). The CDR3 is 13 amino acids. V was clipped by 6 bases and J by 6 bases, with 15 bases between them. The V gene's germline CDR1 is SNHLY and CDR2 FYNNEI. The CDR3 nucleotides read TGTGCCAGCAGGGGGAAAGGGGTAGGCGAGCAGTACTTC. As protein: CASRGKGVGEQYF.

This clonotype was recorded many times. CDR3 coding DNA: TGCGCCAGCAGTGACGCGGGATCTAGCACAGATACGCAGTATTTT. Protein sequence: CASSDAGSSTDTQYF. The chain joins TRBV10-2 to TRBJ2-3, with a weak D call TRBD2 (6 bases). CDR1 is WSHSY, CDR2 SAAADI, per germline. This CDR3 has 15 amino acids. V lost 3 bases and J 0 bases, leaving 10 bases between the germline ends.

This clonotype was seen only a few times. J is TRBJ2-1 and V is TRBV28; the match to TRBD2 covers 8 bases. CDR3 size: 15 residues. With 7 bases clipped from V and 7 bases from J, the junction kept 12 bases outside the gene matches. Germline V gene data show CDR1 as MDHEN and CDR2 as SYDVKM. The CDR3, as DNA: TGTGCCAGCACCATAGCGGGAAGGGGGTGGAATGAGCAGTTCTTC. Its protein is CASTIAGRGWNEQFF.

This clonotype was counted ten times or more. CDR3 DNA: TGTGCCTGGAGTGTCGGCATGAACACTGAAGCTTTCTTT. Protein: CAWSVGMNTEAFF. The chain uses TRBV30 and TRBJ1-1; D not certain. The CDR3 loop spans 13 amino acids. The V end was cut by 0 bases, the J end by 0 bases, with 5 bases between. Germline values: CDR1 GTSNPN, CDR2 SVGIG (reference sequence).

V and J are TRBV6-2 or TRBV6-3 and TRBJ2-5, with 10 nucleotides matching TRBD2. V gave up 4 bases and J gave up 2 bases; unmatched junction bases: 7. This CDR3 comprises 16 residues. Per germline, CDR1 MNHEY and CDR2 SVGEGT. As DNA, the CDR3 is TGTGCCAGCAGTTCTGGGACTAGCGTTGATCAAGAGACCCAGTACTTC. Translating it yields CASSSGTSVDQETQYF.

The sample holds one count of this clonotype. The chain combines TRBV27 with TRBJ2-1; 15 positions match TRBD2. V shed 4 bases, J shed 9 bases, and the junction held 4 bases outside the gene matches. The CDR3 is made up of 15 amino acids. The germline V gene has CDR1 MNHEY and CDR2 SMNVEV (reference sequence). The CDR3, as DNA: TGTGCCAGCAGTTCGGGACTAGCGGGAGGTACTGAGCAGTTCTTC. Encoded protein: CASSSGLAGGTEQFF.

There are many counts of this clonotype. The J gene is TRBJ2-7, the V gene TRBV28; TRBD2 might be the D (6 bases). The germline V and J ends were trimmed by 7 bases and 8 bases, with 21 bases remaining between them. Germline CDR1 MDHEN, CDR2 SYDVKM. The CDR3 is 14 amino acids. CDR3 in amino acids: CASNTGTPPGKQYF. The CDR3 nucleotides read TGTGCCAGCAACACCGGGACTCCCCCTGGCAAGCAGTACTTC.

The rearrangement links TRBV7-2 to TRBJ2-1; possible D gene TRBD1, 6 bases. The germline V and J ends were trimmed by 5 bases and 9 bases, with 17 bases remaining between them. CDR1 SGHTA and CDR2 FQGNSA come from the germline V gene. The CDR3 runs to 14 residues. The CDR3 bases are TGTGCCAGCAGCCAAGACAGGCGTGTGGGTGAGCAGTTCTTC. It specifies CASSQDRRVGEQFF. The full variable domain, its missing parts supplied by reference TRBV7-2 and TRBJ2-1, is GAGVSQSPSNKVTEKGKDVELRCDPISGHTALYWYRQSLGQGLEFLIYFQGNSAPDKSGLPSDRFSAERTGGSVSTLTIQRTQQEDSAVYLCASSQDRRVGEQFFGPGTRLTVL.